This TCR beta chain was observed in a study of shared T cell receptors in the human thymus. The repertoire was sequenced with immunoSEQ multiplex PCR; TCRdb's copy has only in-frame clones and lacks some. This sample has about 660,000 clones; about 89% occur once, and the top ten carry about 0.0094%. These data are also associated with another study on human thymus T cells. That work adds: Resections from corrective heart surgery provided thymus tissue. Use of V and J genes seemed skewed within the thymic and blood repertoires.

The sequenced material came from thymocytes. This receptor was obtained from a boy younger than two with a congenital heart defect.

The DNA for the CDR3 is TGTGCCAGCAGTCCGACAGATAGCTATGGCTACACCTTC. It specifies CASSPTDSYGYTF. This chain joins TRBV28 and TRBJ1-2; D may be TRBD1 (5 bases). The V end lost 5 bases, the J end lost 4 bases, and 11 bases lay between the germline ends. The length of the CDR3 is 13 residues. Germline values: CDR1 MDHEN, CDR2 SYDVKM.